This TCR beta chain was observed in a study of blood T cells in healthy people across ages. Germline V gives CDR1 MDHEN, CDR2 SYDVKM. The length of the CDR3 is 13 residues. V was trimmed by 6 bases and J by 1 base, leaving 9 bases between them. A J-beta primer mix and a sample-barcoded 5' primer were used in a second PCR of roughly 6 to 12 cycles. Any given sample supplied a minimum of 2.5 million CDR3-containing paired-end reads. MiXCR, run by TCRdb on the 5' RACE reads, gives a single entry per CDR3 protein. Of roughly 730,000 distinct CDR3 sequences listed, 56% are singletons. This clonotype was obtained from a man aged 35 to 55 in good health. V is TRBV28 and J is TRBJ1-1; D remains ambiguous. Sequencing was done on a sample of blood. CDR3 in amino acids: CASRLEPNTEAFF. The CDR3 DNA reads TGTGCCAGCAGACTAGAACCGAACACTGAAGCTTTCTTT.